This T cell receptor (beta chain) was captured in a study of cytomegalovirus exposure and HLA in healthy donors (dated by TCRdb to the late 2010s). For the study in its entirety: In an earlier analysis of roughly 500 of the donors, 250 to 350 Gb of sequence data and roughly 100 million unique TCR beta sequences from roughly 180 million T cells were reported. An early release covering roughly 640 HLA-typed donors comprised about 300 gigabases of sequencing data and tens of millions of unique TCR sequences. Among the roughly 390 genotyped donors, roughly 80% belonged to the genetic ancestry cluster associated with self-reported Caucasian donors. The study aimed to test whether cataloging public T cell receptors could reveal signatures of past pathogen exposure. The study profiled the T cell repertoires of hundreds of subjects by immunosequencing and related them to cytomegalovirus serostatus. In addition to the first cohort of about 650 subjects, a separate validation cohort of approximately 110 different subjects was used. The study combined high-throughput TCR immunosequencing, statistical association of individual TCRs with disease status, and machine learning to predict cytomegalovirus infection status. A later analysis re-analyzed previously published TCR beta repertoires from about 600 donors and added high-resolution HLA genotyping to study TCR occurrence patterns. In the later analysis, no new phenotypic data were used to find candidate immune exposures; instead, reliance was placed on TCR beta sequences and their occurrence across donors. In an earlier analysis of around 540 of the donors, high-throughput TCR beta sequencing was used to judge whether each TCR beta V gene segment behaved as functional or pseudogenic. Donor age, sex, ethnicity and CMV serostatus were compiled alongside the repertoire data. A later genetic analysis used genome-wide SNP genotypes for about 65% of the 666 donors, treating that subset as a discovery cohort. Every discovery cohort repertoire had been produced on one sequencing platform. HLA typing covered class I and class II loci at four-digit resolution. Typing coverage varied by locus: 629-630 donors for A, B, C, DRB1 and DQB1; roughly 520 for DQA1; nearly 610 for DPA1; approximately 450 for DPB1. Because of strong linkage in the cohort, a handful of DR-DQ haplotypes were treated as single units for association and clustering. Across some 400 genotyped donors of the cohort, an average of roughly 230,000 unique TCR beta nucleotide sequences per donor were sequenced, and roughly 18% of those sequences were non-productive.

V is pruned by 5 bases and J by 4 bases, leaving 5 bases of the junction without a gene match. Spanning cysteine to phenylalanine, the CDR3 consists of 14 amino acids. This entry keeps only the CDR3 DNA: 42 bases, framed from base 1. Per the germline V gene, SNHLY is the CDR1 and FYNNEI is the CDR2. Libraries came from the immunoSEQ multiplex PCR assay. The multiplex PCR relied on a mix of 60 forward primers for TCR Vbeta segments and 13 reverse primers for TCR Jbeta segments. A multiplex PCR assay on genomic DNA amplified the CDR3 region of rearranged TCR beta genes. The Illumina HiSeq System was used to sequence the amplified TCR beta libraries as 87-base-pair reads. The published analysis was carried out like this. A later analysis counted tens of millions of unique TCR beta chains across the 650 to 800 repertoires, and some 11 million of these chains were shared by at least two donors. A nearest-neighbor algorithm error-corrected the raw reads and collapsed the reads into unique sequences, merging closely related sequences to remove PCR and sequencing errors. CDR3 sequences were aligned to IMGT reference sequences to assign V, D and J gene segments. For a sequence to be retained, a match of at least six nucleotides was required to both a V gene segment and a J gene segment. A rearrangement counted as productive if the CDR3 had no stop codons and remained in frame with V and J, and every other rearrangement counted as non-productive. Following IMGT convention, CDR3 was defined as the stretch from the second conserved V-encoded cysteine to the conserved J-encoded phenylalanine. The earlier analysis of 500 to 750 of the donors excluded any sequence lacking an unambiguous match to a single V gene segment. An earlier analysis of over 450 of the donors classified V segments as functional when productive rearrangements were above 56.7% and as segregating when the standard deviation between donors was above 5%. To diagnose cytomegalovirus status from the catalog of TCR beta chain sequences, a statistical classification framework was built. V and J gene assignment, in a later analysis, came from comparing TCR nucleotide sequences with IMGT/GENE-DB human TR gene sequences. In a later analysis, CDR3 sequences and most-parsimonious VDJ recombination scenarios were assigned using the TCRdist pipeline. In a later analysis, each TCR beta chain was defined by its CDR3 amino acid sequence together with its V-gene family, and reads lacking a unique V-gene family were excluded. To address suspected cross-contamination and a sequencing artifact, a later analysis removed roughly 640 highly shared, low-generation-probability nucleotide sequences. In a later analysis, a clonal expansion index was calculated for each public chain from normalized within-repertoire ranks of inferred template counts. In a later analysis, generation probabilities were computed using a VDJ recombination model fitted to out-of-frame rearrangements, and the results were checked against IGoR. Hypergeometric tests were used in a later analysis to score TCR-TCR, TCR-HLA and TCR-CMV co-occurrence, with a repertoire-size bias correction applied to the TCR pairs. A later analysis estimated false discovery rates by permuting HLA or CMV assignments 20 times. In a later analysis, co-occurring TCRs were grouped using DBSCAN, with TCRdist sequence similarity added in when clustering inside HLA-allele-positive subsets. For co-occurrence clustering, repertoires with fewer than 30,000 or more than 120,000 public chains were excluded, along with about five repertoires with anomalous nucleotide sharing. TCRdb carries this immuneACCESS record with in-frame sequences only. Its versions omit some clonotypes, under half of them owing to an unresolved V gene in the studies checked, with the rest unexplained. V, J and clone size are those of that table, while D and trimming were read from the DNA. Recorded for this sample are more than 85,000 clones; more than 80% of them occurred a single time. The ten largest clones take up about 6.3% of the sample.

What the research found in general, with its limitations: It was suggested by the authors that the approach could potentially be generalized to other disease states and immunological phenotypes. The 87-base-pair reads could not distinguish some IMGT-functional V segments, including TRBV6-2 and TRBV6-3, so those segments were excluded. Immune exposure information for the cohort was limited to CMV serostatus. A further reported finding was that TCR beta sequences accurately predicted the HLA-A and HLA-B alleles for most subjects in the first cohort. Broadly in line with IMGT annotations, most TCR beta V segments showed up in productive rearrangements about 87% or about 30% of the time in an earlier analysis of several hundred of the donors. The presence/absence analyses assumed that sequencing depth was roughly uniform across donors, and that assumption may not be true. According to a later genetic analysis, donors in an Asian-associated ancestry cluster had fewer N-insertions in productive TCRs than the approximately 670-donor mean. A total of 164 TCR beta chains were listed by the study as associated with cytomegalovirus. According to a later analysis, TCR association rates differed among HLA loci, with DRB1 alleles showing the most associated TCRs and HLA-C alleles showing the fewest. Linkage disequilibrium might explain the correlated functional status among segregating V segments, but an unknown experimental factor could not be excluded. Seventeen rarely observed V segments, including chromosome 9 orphons, were excluded from the earlier analysis of several hundred of the donors because counts were too low. Only TCR beta chains were sequenced in this cohort, and the absence of alpha or paired-chain data limited detectable features. Most CMV-associated TCR beta chains appeared to be HLA-restricted in a later analysis, and the HLA associations seemed to be driven largely by CMV exposure. The classifier was reported to diagnose cytomegalovirus status with high specificity and sensitivity in both the original cohort and the validation cohort. Because HLA typing was missing for some donors at each locus, association tests included only the typed subset. A cluster of highly shared sequence variants was judged likely to be a technical artifact of the sequencing pipeline. Most TCR sequences were observed very rarely across donors, whereas some public TCRs were present in many individuals. Three of the identified cytomegalovirus-associated TCR beta chains were confirmed in vitro to be specific for cytomegalovirus antigens. An association between a missense DCLRE1C variant and V-gene and J-gene trimming of TCR beta chains was found in a later genetic analysis and replicated in an independent cohort. In a later analysis, around 17,000 TCR beta sequences were associated with specific HLA alleles at a false discovery rate of 0.05. When HLA alleles, especially DR and DQ, strongly co-occurred, attributing TCR associations to individual alleles was difficult. A later analysis reported that several top co-occurrence clusters appeared linked to parvovirus B19, influenza, CMV and Epstein-Barr virus. Compared with equally common non-associated chains, HLA-associated TCR beta chains in a later analysis were more clonally expanded and had lower generation probabilities.

As concerns this clone: The antigen this receptor binds is unknown. Per-base qualities were not stored, and no clone one base away is much larger.

The cohort consisted of hundreds of healthy bone marrow donors. At the time of sampling, all cohort members were nominally healthy, though unrecorded immune exposures were likely present. The donor tested CMV seronegative, placing the donor among the roughly 340 seronegative members of the cohort. A peripheral blood sample was collected from each donor, and TCR beta sequencing was performed on peripheral blood mononuclear cells. Genomic DNA was extracted from the blood cell samples with the Qiagen DNeasy Blood Extraction Kit. Sequences were obtained from PBMCs. This sequence uses TRBV2 and TRBJ2-5; the junction holds 9 bases that match TRBD2. The receptor was derived from a man between 18 and 29 years old in good health and CMV-seronegative. The bases read TGTGCCAGCAGTACGAATAGCGGGGGAGAGACCCAGTACTTC. This encodes CASSTNSGGETQYF. Extended through the reference TRBV2 and TRBJ2-5 proteins, this CDR3 yields the full variable domain: EPEVTQTPSHQVTQMGQEVILRCVPISNHLYFYWYRQILGQKVEFLVSFYNNEISEKSEIFDDQFSVERPDGSNFTLKIRSTKLEDSAMYFCASSTNSGGETQYFGPGTRLLVL.